The 13 T cell receptor beta chains given below trace back to one sample, sequenced in a study of blood T cell repertoires in COVID-19. Clones were read by immunoSEQ multiplex PCR, and TCRdb kept only the in-frame ones, dropping some. The table records 290,000 or so clones, roughly nine tenths of them present only once. The sample taken for sequencing was peripheral blood. The receptors originated from a woman aged 30 to 39 with COVID-19, enrolled during active disease.

The chain joins TRBV5-1 to TRBJ1-6; 7 nucleotides align to TRBD1. Germline V gene lookup returns CDR1 SGHRS and CDR2 YFSETQ. The CDR3 consists of 15 residues. V shed 4 bases, J shed 3 bases, and the junction held 4 bases outside the gene matches. The CDR3 region is CASSLGTVYNSPLHF. CDR3 coding DNA: TGCGCCAGCAGCCTCGGGACAGTCTATAATTCACCCCTCCACTTT. Based on the CDR3 plus reference TRBV5-1 and TRBJ1-6, the full variable domain is KAGVTQTPRYLIKTRGQQVTLSCSPISGHRSVSWYQQTPGQGLQFLFEYFSETQRNKGNFPGRFSGRQFSNSRSEMNVSTLELGDSALYLCASSLGTVYNSPLHFGNGTRLTVT.

This chain links TRBV11-2 with TRBJ1-3; D is ambiguous. Trimming left V 3 bases short and J 0 bases short, with 6 bases between. The germline V gene has CDR1 SGHAT and CDR2 FQNNGV. The CDR3 contains 14 residues. This CDR3 is CASSFRVSGNTIYF. DNA for the CDR3: TGTGCCAGCAGCTTCCGGGTCTCTGGAAACACCATATATTTT.

The chain recombines TRBV30 with TRBJ2-3; D is perhaps TRBD2 (6 bases). Trimming took 0 bases from V and 2 from J, leaving 12 bases between them. The CDR3 loop spans 15 amino acids. Germline V gives CDR1 GTSNPN, CDR2 SVGIG (reference sequence). CDR3 amino acids: CAWSVGGDDTDTQYF. The CDR3 DNA reads TGTGCCTGGAGTGTTGGAGGGGACGACACAGATACGCAGTATTTT.

The chain joins TRBV5-5 to TRBJ2-1; 7 bases are a match to TRBD1. Germline V gives CDR1 SGHKS, CDR2 YYEKEE (reference sequence). The CDR3 is 15 residues long. The V and J ends lost 4 bases and 9 bases, in that order; junction bases with no gene match: 13. The chain's CDR3 is CASSPTDRPKREQFF. The CDR3, as DNA: TGTGCCAGCAGCCCGACGGACAGGCCCAAGCGTGAGCAGTTCTTC.

DNA for the CDR3: TGCAGTGCTAGTTTGACTAGCGGCCGTAGCACAGATACGCAGTATTTT. Translating it yields CSASLTSGRSTDTQYF. The V gene is TRBV20-1, the J gene TRBJ2-3; TRBD2 aligns across 9 bases. V shed 3 bases, J shed 0 bases, and the junction held 7 bases outside the gene matches. The CDR3 is 16 amino acids. Germline V gene data show CDR1 as DFQATT and CDR2 as SNEGSKA (reference sequence).

The genes are TRBV5-6 and TRBJ1-2; 8 positions match TRBD1. Germline CDR1 SGHDT, CDR2 YYEEEE. Losses at the gene ends were 4 bases for V and 5 bases for J; bases not matched to a gene: 7. CDR3 length: 14 amino acids. CDR3 coding DNA: TGTGCCAGCAGCCCAGGGGGCCAGTGGTATGGCTACACCTTC. Translated: CASSPGGQWYGYTF.

This clone was detected only once. This chain uses TRBV10-3 with TRBJ1-1; 8 positions agree with TRBD1. Looked up from germline, CDR1 is ENHRY and CDR2 is SYGVKD. With 3 bases clipped from V and 6 bases from J, the junction kept 9 bases outside the gene matches. The CDR3 runs to 15 residues. DNA for the CDR3: TGTGCCATCAGTGACCCACCCTCAGGGGGCCCTGAAGCTTTCTTT. Encoded protein: CAISDPPSGGPEAFF.

The V and J genes are TRBV5-6 and TRBJ2-3, with TRBD2 matching over 9 bases. This CDR3 is 17 amino acids long. Unmatched junction bases numbered 11, after V lost 0 bases and J lost 6 bases. Germline lookup yields CDR1 SGHDT and CDR2 YYEEEE. The CDR3 coding sequence is TGTGCCAGCAGCTTGGGGGCGGGAGGGCGACGTGGGGATACGCAGTATTTT. This encodes CASSLGAGGRRGDTQYF.

This clone showed up many times. The V call is TRBV6-5, the J call TRBJ2-7; possible D gene TRBD2, 5 bases. The CDR3 length is 14 residues. Germline V gene lookup returns CDR1 MNHEY and CDR2 SVGAGI. Deletions cut 0 bases from V and 3 bases from J, with 9 bases between. CDR3: CASSYSSGRYEQYF. The DNA for the CDR3 is TGTGCCAGCAGTTACTCGAGCGGACGCTACGAGCAGTACTTC.

The V and J genes are TRBV6-6 and TRBJ1-1; tentatively, D is TRBD1 (5 bases). The CDR3 runs to 13 residues. The V and J ends lost 4 bases and 8 bases respectively, with 14 bases between them. Looked up from germline, CDR1 is MNHNY and CDR2 is SVGAGI (reference sequence). The CDR3 loop reads CASSFSDGQEAFF. The CDR3, as DNA: TGTGCCAGCAGTTTTTCCGACGGACAAGAAGCTTTCTTT.

This clone has only a few counts. The rearrangement joins TRBV7-9 to TRBJ1-5; TRBD1 agrees at 10 bases. Germline V CDR1 and CDR2: SEHNR, FQNEAQ (reference sequence). CDR3 length equals 17 residues. V lost 4 bases to trimming and J lost 3 bases; unmatched junction nucleotides: 9. CDR3 region: CASSSAPGQGNNQPQHF. The CDR3, as DNA: TGTGCCAGCAGCTCCGCTCCGGGACAGGGGAACAATCAGCCCCAGCATTTT.

The chain uses TRBV28 and TRBJ2-1; 12 positions match TRBD2. The CDR3 extends over 16 amino acids. The J segment lost 7 bases and the V segment lost 5 bases, leaving 9 bases of the junction unmatched. Germline V CDR1 and CDR2: MDHEN, SYDVKM. The CDR3 nucleotides read TGTGCCAGCAGTGTTACTAGCGGGAGGATGAGGAATGAGCAGTTCTTC. Protein product: CASSVTSGRMRNEQFF.

The chain has TRBV12-3 or TRBV12-4 and TRBJ1-1, with TRBD1 identical over 7 bases. After removal of 4 bases from V and 3 bases from J, the junction contained 2 bases not matched to a gene. The length of the CDR3 is 13 residues. In DNA, the CDR3 is TGTGCCAGCAGTTGGCAGGGGGACACTGAAGCTTTCTTT. It codes for CASSWQGDTEAFF.